This TCR beta chain is drawn from a study of somatic mutations in cytotoxic T cells in rheumatoid arthritis. Profiling relied on immunoSEQ multiplex PCR, and the TCRdb table lists in-frame clones only, not all of them. The data contain tens of thousands of clones, about 82% of them seen just once; the ten biggest clones take up approximately 3.8%. Comments on this clone: What it binds is not known.

Study-wide results and limits: The modest underrepresentation of TRBV07 observed in rheumatoid arthritis patients was not subjected to multiple-comparison adjustment. There was no significant difference in CD8+ T-cell clonality between rheumatoid arthritis patients and age-matched healthy controls.

Germline V gene lookup returns CDR1 LNHDA and CDR2 SQIVND (reference sequence). The CDR3 is 15 residues long. Trimming shortened V by 3 bases and J by 1 base, and 12 bases separated the two germline ends. The sequence derives from an adult with rheumatoid arthritis. Specimen: CD8+ T cells sorted from blood. The V call is TRBV19, the J call TRBJ2-5, with D possibly called TRBD1 or TRBD2 (5 bases each). The CDR3 sequence: CASSIFEGTQETQYF. The CDR3, as DNA: TGTGCCAGTAGTATCTTCGAAGGGACCCAAGAGACCCAGTACTTC.